A selection of T cell receptor beta chains follows, all from one sample in a study of OX40 agonist ivuxolimab in advanced cancers. TCRdb's copy holds only in-frame clones and misses some; the assay was immunoSEQ multiplex PCR. The sample contains 57,000 or so clones, around 87% of which appear only once. Sequences were derived from CD4+ or CD8+ T cells sorted from blood, sampled in a trial of the OX40 agonist ivuxolimab. These receptors were obtained from an adult with an advanced solid tumor such as melanoma, head and neck, liver or kidney cancer. Each CDR3 is given with its conserved first and last residue. D genes are given only for firm matches.

V gene,D gene,J gene,CDR3 DNA,CDR3 protein
TRBV18,NA,TRBJ1-1,TGTGCCAGCTCACCAGAGGGGCTCGGGACCACTGAAGCTTTCTTT,CASSPEGLGTTEAFF
TRBV27,TRBD1,TRBJ1-2,TGTGCCAGCAGCCAACAGGGGTTGTGGGGCTACACCTTC,CASSQQGLWGYTF
TRBV27,TRBD1,TRBJ1-5,TGTGCCAGCAGTTCACGACAGGGTGTTCAGCCCCAGCATTTT,CASSSRQGVQPQHF
TRBV2,TRBD2,TRBJ2-5,TGTGCCAGCAGTGAGGGCCTAGCGGGGGGACAAGAGACCCAGTACTTC,CASSEGLAGGQETQYF
TRBV6-1,TRBD1,TRBJ2-7,TGTGCCAGCAGTGAAATGGGGACAGGGGCGTCCTACGAGCAGTACTTC,CASSEMGTGASYEQYF
TRBV28,NA,TRBJ1-2,TGTGCCAGCACCCTCCGGGGGCGTAACTATGGCTACACCTTC,CASTLRGRNYGYTF
TRBV7-8,NA,TRBJ1-3,TGTGCCAGCAGCTTAGGGGCTCGGGCGGGAAACACCATATATTTT,CASSLGARAGNTIYF
TRBV18,TRBD1,TRBJ1-6,TGTGCCAGCTCAACGGGACAGGGGGACAATTCACCCCTCCACTTT,CASSTGQGDNSPLHF
TRBV28,NA,TRBJ1-5,TGTGCCAGCAGTCGGACACTGAATCAGCCCCAGCATTTT,CASSRTLNQPQHF
TRBV27,NA,TRBJ1-1,TGTGCCAGCAAATTATCTGGGGGGCTGAACACTGAAGCTTTCTTT,CASKLSGGLNTEAFF
TRBV6-1,NA,TRBJ1-4,TGTGCCAGCAGTAGCCTTAATGAAAAACTGTTTTTT,CASSSLNEKLFF
TRBV6-1,NA,TRBJ2-3,TGTGCCAGCAGTGTGAGTTCCGCAGATACGCAGTATTTT,CASSVSSADTQYF